The TCR beta chain described here comes from a study of response to subunit inactivated influenza vaccine. This clonotype was counted ten times or more. Trimming cost V 5 bases and J 6 bases, with 10 bases left between them. This CDR3 comprises 12 residues. Germline V gene data show CDR1 as SGHTA and CDR2 as FQGNSA. TCRdb redid the calling of the RT-PCR reads with MiXCR, one entry per CDR3 protein. The data show roughly 500,000 distinct CDR3 sequences, 16% seen once. The material was CD4+ T cells sorted from PBMCs, obtained around 25 months after vaccination. This clonotype was obtained from a man between 50 and 75 years old who received an inactivated influenza vaccine. This chain connects TRBV7-2 to TRBJ2-5; possible D gene TRBD2, 6 bases. The CDR3, as DNA: TGTGCCAGCAGCCACGGAGGGAAGACCCAGTACTTC. Translated, it gives CASSHGGKTQYF.